Below, one T cell receptor (beta chain) is given with its context. The target of this receptor is not known. It has no much larger one-base neighbor in the sample; base qualities were not kept. The data stem from a study of vaccination and CD4 T cells after COVID-19 (dated 2022 in TCRdb). Turning to the overall study: Convalescent patients had a positive SARS-CoV-2 result on nasal swab PCR, and of these patients, several had mild disease and one had severe disease. In the convalescent cohort there were six males and four females, among whom were two Hispanic individuals, seven Caucasians, two Asians and one multiracial person. Two doses of either the Pfizer-BioNTech BNT162b2 vaccine (n=8) or the Moderna mRNA-1273 vaccine (n=2) were administered to participants. Post-COVID blood samples from convalescent patients were collected a median of 101 days after diagnosis, with a range of about 30 to 170 days. Post-vaccine blood samples were collected a median of approximately 77 days after the second vaccine dose, ranging from 14 to 241 days. For stimulating the cultures, overlapping spike peptide pools were used, derived from SARS-CoV-2 as well as from the common cold coronaviruses HCoV-NL63, HCoV-OC43 and HCoV-229E. As controls, cultures received a CEFX viral epitope pool (the positive control), an HIV-1 Nef peptide pool (the negative control), or no peptide at all. The spike-specific CD4+ TCR repertoire was compared before and after mRNA vaccination in 10 to 11 COVID-19 convalescent patients and several infection-naive healthy vaccine recipients. Broad study findings and their caveats: The median number of SARS-CoV-2-reactive clonotypes rose from 20 to 25 after infection to 38 after vaccination, but the change was not significant. Of the vaccine-specific clones in convalescent patients, 304 of 307, or nearly all, reacted only to SARS-CoV-2 spike and did not cross-react with common cold coronaviruses. Relatively few convalescent patients were included in the study, and early timepoints after natural infection were not analyzed. In convalescent patients, a median around 86% of post-vaccine SARS-CoV-2-reactive clones were detected only after vaccination, suggesting vaccine-specific priming.

The label giving this sample's treatment or condition can be read as: roughly 11-day PBMC culture with coronavirus spike peptide pools or control peptides (ViraFEST assay). To expand antigen-specific T cells with peptide pools and then pick out the expanded clonotypes through TCR sequencing, the study relied on the ViraFEST assay. The convalescent patients' positive SARS-CoV-2 PCR tests were from March to December 2020, which was before the Alpha, Beta and Delta variants emerged in the United States. Each well held two million PBMCs cultured with roughly 10 ug/ml peptide pools in IMDM containing around 4.5% human AB serum and about 10 IU/ml IL-2. On days 3 and 7, half of the culture medium was replaced with fresh IL-2-containing medium. After around 11 days of culture, CD4+ T cells were isolated by negative selection using the EasySep CD4+ T cell isolation kit. Ficoll-Paque Plus gradient centrifugation was used to isolate PBMCs from whole blood, and the isolated PBMCs were then either used fresh or cryopreserved at -140C. Each culture condition was generally run in triplicate wells.

Preparation of the library involved PCR. TCR sequencing of DNA from cultured CD4+ T cells used the Oncomine TCR Beta short-read assay at the Johns Hopkins FTIC core. The QIAamp micro DNA kit was used to extract genomic DNA from the cultured CD4+ T cells. Oncomine TCR Beta libraries from cultured CD4+ T cells were pooled with unique dual indexes and sequenced on an Illumina iSeq 100. The original pipeline was this. Non-productive sequences were filtered out, and CDR3s that did not start with C, did not end with F or W, or were shorter than 7 amino acids were discarded. The MANAFEST web application was used to identify antigen-specific clonotypes by comparing peptide-stimulated wells against reference wells and other culture wells. Positive clones required FDR below 0.05, an odds ratio above 5, and productive frequency above 0.1% in at least two of three replicate wells. A clonotype counted as cross-reactive if it showed significant expansion both in the SARS-CoV-2 spike wells and in at least one common cold coronavirus spike condition. Using R version 3.6.1, CDR3 homology was evaluated through Levenshtein distances (stringdist) along with unrooted phylogenetic trees (ape). TCRdb reran the public reads through fastp at Q25 and MiXCR, keeping productive beta chains. Every CDR3 protein is listed once, alongside the most common genes and DNA of its rows. These V and J calls originate from TCRdb's pipeline instead of the authors' own analysis. The sample yields approximately 10,000 distinct CDR3 sequences; 50% to 70% were counted once. The ten largest clones represent around 15% of the sample.

The sequencing here drew on cultured CD4+ T cells from blood, taken after SARS-CoV-2 vaccination. This clonotype originated in a human donor with COVID-19.

The DNA sequence is as follows: TGTGCCAGCAGCCTACGGAGGCAAGAGACCCAGTACTTC. Translation gives CASSLRRQETQYF. This chain is built from TRBV6-2 or TRBV6-3 and TRBJ2-5, and TRBD2 may be the D gene, going by 5 matching bases. From its cysteine to its phenylalanine, the CDR3 spans 13 amino acids. Only CDR3 DNA remains: 39 bases, in frame from the first base. Trimming costs V 6 bases and J 2 bases, and their ends lie 10 bases apart. Sequences MNHEY (CDR1) and SVGEGT (CDR2) are obtained from the germline V gene.